Below, 16 T cell receptor beta chains from the same sample are listed, as sequenced in a study of control samples from healthy donors and cancer patients. Some clones are missing from TCRdb's copy, which holds only in-frame ones; the method was immunoSEQ multiplex PCR. The repertoire holds 100,000 to 150,000 clones, with about nine tenths as singletons. Material for sequencing was PBMCs. These receptor sequences come from a man aged 50 to 60 with head and neck cancer.

On this clone itself: A read error may account for a junction end that differs from germline. This sequence joins TRBV29-1 and TRBJ2-1; 7 bases map to TRBD1. Germline-derived CDR1 and CDR2 are SQVTM and ANQGSEA. The CDR3 totals 12 residues. As DNA, the CDR3 is TGCAGCGGAACGACAGGGTACAATGAACAGTTCTTC. It encodes CSGTTGYNEQFF.

This clone was detected only once. The genes are TRBV6-6 and TRBJ2-4, with 10 bases that match TRBD2. CDR3 length equals 21 residues. Per germline, CDR1 MNHNY and CDR2 SVGAGI (reference sequence). With 6 bases clipped from V and 2 bases from J, the junction kept 22 bases outside the gene matches. CDR3: CASSPGWSGRVVSESKNIQYF. CDR3 DNA sequence: TGTGCCAGCAGCCCCGGGTGGAGCGGGAGGGTGGTTTCGGAATCCAAAAACATTCAGTACTTC.

This clone was picked up a small number of times. The J gene is TRBJ1-5, the V gene TRBV7-9; D unclear. Germline V lookup: CDR1 SEHNR, CDR2 FQNEAQ (reference sequence). The ends were cut back, 2 bases at V and 6 bases at J, with 17 bases in the middle. The CDR3 is 16 amino acids. CDR3 sequence reads: CASSLLVRGLGQPQHF. In DNA form, the CDR3 reads TGTGCCAGCAGCTTATTAGTACGAGGACTGGGTCAGCCCCAGCATTTT. The entire variable domain, with the rest obtained from reference TRBV7-9 and TRBJ1-5, is as follows: DTGVSQNPRHKITKRGQNVTFRCDPISEHNRLYWYRQTLGQGPEFLTYFQNEAQLEKSRLLSDRFSAERPKGSFSTLEIQRTEQGDSAMYLCASSLLVRGLGQPQHFGDGTRLSIL.

This clone appeared many times. The V call is TRBV15, the J call TRBJ2-7; no reliable D call. Deletions cut 6 bases from V and 3 bases from J, with 12 bases between. The V gene's germline CDR1 is LNHNV and CDR2 YYDKDF (reference sequence). This CDR3 comprises 13 residues. Here the CDR3 reads CATSPLRGYEQYF. The CDR3 DNA sequence: TGTGCCACCAGTCCCCTCAGAGGCTACGAGCAGTACTTC.

J is TRBJ2-5 and V is TRBV6-5; D gene ambiguous. The CDR3 is 11 residues long. The germline V gene has CDR1 MNHEY and CDR2 SVGAGI. Trimming took 7 bases from V and 4 from J, leaving 7 bases between them. Written as DNA, the CDR3 is TGTGCCAGCACCAACGGAGAGACCCAGTACTTC. Translated, it gives CASTNGETQYF.

The V and J genes are TRBV5-4 and TRBJ1-2, with a tentative D call TRBD1 (6 bases). CDR3 length equals 12 residues. Germline CDR1 and CDR2: SGHNT and YYREEE (reference sequence). Trimming stripped 4 bases from V and 4 bases from J, with 8 bases between. CDR3 protein: CASSKDSYGYTF. For the CDR3, the DNA is TGTGCCAGCAGCAAGGACAGCTATGGCTACACCTTC.

The chain carries TRBV27 and TRBJ2-5; D is unclear. The V end was cut by 2 bases, the J end by 5 bases, with 9 bases between. Per germline, CDR1 MNHEY and CDR2 SMNVEV (reference sequence). CDR3 length: 13 amino acids. In DNA form, the CDR3 reads TGTGCCAGCAGTTTAAATTTCCGGGAGACCCAGTACTTC. It encodes CASSLNFRETQYF.

The rearrangement uses TRBV11-2 and TRBJ1-6; a possible D gene is TRBD1 (6 bases). Germline assignment: CDR1 SGHAT and CDR2 FQNNGV. The CDR3 is 14 residues long. V gave up 3 bases and J gave up 10 bases, with 13 bases separating them. The CDR3 sequence: CASSFPGAGSPLHF. The CDR3, as DNA: TGTGCCAGCAGCTTCCCGGGGGCAGGGTCACCCCTCCACTTT.

This chain connects TRBV5-5 to TRBJ2-2; D not certain. The germline V and J ends were trimmed by 2 bases and 8 bases, with 7 bases remaining between them. CDR1 and CDR2 from the germline V gene are SGHKS and YYEKEE (reference sequence). The CDR3 runs 12 residues. The CDR3 coding sequence is TGTGCCAGCAGCTTAAGTCGAGGGGAGCTGTTTTTT. Amino acid sequence: CASSLSRGELFF.

For the CDR3, the DNA is TGTGCCAGCGGGACGGTTTTGGAGACCCAGTACTTC. Protein product: CASGTVLETQYF. The chain is built from TRBV27 and TRBJ2-5; tentatively, D is TRBD1 or TRBD2 (5 bases each). The CDR3 extends over 12 amino acids. CDR1 and CDR2 from the germline V gene are MNHEY and SMNVEV (reference sequence). V lost 8 bases, J lost 5 bases, and 12 bases lay in between.

The chain couples TRBV10-3 to TRBJ2-1; unclear D gene. Germline CDR1 reads ENHRY; CDR2 reads SYGVKD. V lost 0 bases, J lost 6 bases, and 6 bases lay in between. This CDR3 has 13 residues. DNA for the CDR3: TGTGCCATCAGTGAGTCGAAGAGCAATGAGCAGTTCTTC. This encodes CAISESKSNEQFF.

The J gene is TRBJ2-7, the V gene TRBV25-1; TRBD1 agrees at 7 bases. This CDR3 is 13 amino acids long. V dropped 6 bases and J dropped 2; count of bases not matched to a gene: 4. CDR1 MGHDK and CDR2 SYGVNS come from the germline V gene. CDR3 DNA sequence: TGTGCCAGCAGCGGAACAGGGGCCTACGAGCAGTACTTC. Amino acids: CASSGTGAYEQYF.

The table lists this clone with a few counts. This chain joins TRBV18 and TRBJ1-1; 10 nucleotides agree with TRBD1. The trim removed 4 bases at V and 4 bases at J, leaving 3 bases unmatched. Germline lookup yields CDR1 KGHSH and CDR2 LQKENI. This CDR3 is 14 amino acids long. Here the CDR3 reads CASSRQGATTEAFF. The DNA for the CDR3 is TGTGCCAGCTCACGACAGGGGGCGACCACTGAAGCTTTCTTT.

The V and J genes are TRBV4-2 and TRBJ2-2, with 11 bases fitting TRBD2. With V trimmed by 0 bases and J by 7 bases, 10 bases remained unmatched. The germline V gene has CDR1 LGHNA and CDR2 YNFKEQ. The CDR3 sequence is 18 residues long. CDR3 bases: TGTGCCAGCAGCCAAGAACCCCGACTAGCGGGATATTACGGGGAGCTGTTTTTT. The encoded protein is CASSQEPRLAGYYGELFF.

The V gene is TRBV2, the J gene TRBJ2-7; D is uncertain. Germline V lookup: CDR1 SNHLY, CDR2 FYNNEI. V was trimmed by 6 bases and J by 0 bases, leaving 6 bases between them. The CDR3 is 12 amino acids. CDR3 amino acids: CASREISYEQYF. CDR3 DNA sequence: TGTGCCAGCAGGGAGATCTCCTACGAGCAGTACTTC.

This chain links TRBV10-1 with TRBJ2-1, with TRBD2 matching over 9 bases. The CDR3 consists of 19 residues. V lost 1 base to trimming and J lost 9 bases; unmatched junction nucleotides: 19. Germline CDR1 and CDR2: WNHNN and SYGVQD (reference sequence). As DNA, the CDR3 is TGCGCCAGCAGTGAGTATGGTAGCCATAGCGGGAGCACGTCAGGTGAGCAGTTCTTC. Translated, it gives CASSEYGSHSGSTSGEQFF.